These T cell receptor beta chains were read from a single sample in a study of shared clonotypes between healthy human individuals. Measured with immunoSEQ multiplex PCR; TCRdb has only the in-frame clones, and not every one. The sample lists a few hundred thousand clones, about 97% occurring once. Sequenced input: naive CD4+ T cells sorted from blood. Every receptor here comes from a woman in her 30s in good health. Both conserved end residues are trimmed from each CDR3. Fields, in order: V gene, CDR3 protein.

V gene: TRBV5-1
CDR3 protein: ASSSQGSGEKLF

V gene: TRBV7-2
CDR3 protein: ASSGLLGQGTQPQH

V gene: TRBV4-1
CDR3 protein: ASSQFFSVTSYEQY

V gene: TRBV5-6
CDR3 protein: ASRGLLYTDTQY

V gene: TRBV15
CDR3 protein: ATSNPHPSDEQF

V gene: TRBV27
CDR3 protein: ASTVGLNEQF

V gene: TRBV28
CDR3 protein: ASSFPTGVYGYT

V gene: TRBV6-1
CDR3 protein: ASSGLAGVETQY

V gene: TRBV10-1
CDR3 protein: ASSIAGSYNEQF

V gene: TRBV5-1
CDR3 protein: ASSPRGLAGVYEQY

V gene: TRBV6-1
CDR3 protein: ASSTQLTGAYGYT

V gene: TRBV30
CDR3 protein: AWSVGTGTQPQH

V gene: TRBV28
CDR3 protein: ASRPQGVTAGELF

V gene: TRBV28
CDR3 protein: ASSSYTDTQY

V gene: TRBV5-4
CDR3 protein: ASSLEGLTYEQY

V gene: TRBV29-1
CDR3 protein: SVELAGGPNEQF

V gene: TRBV2
CDR3 protein: ASSPNSGSASYEQY

V gene: TRBV28
CDR3 protein: ASSFLRQGDEQY

V gene: TRBV6-1
CDR3 protein: ASSSTETQY

V gene: TRBV27
CDR3 protein: ASSLGGTGGYEQY

V gene: TRBV13
CDR3 protein: ASSQDIGQGALYGYT

V gene: TRBV18
CDR3 protein: ASSFTRDSLFNEQF

V gene: TRBV19
CDR3 protein: ASTSYSYTEAF

V gene: TRBV27
CDR3 protein: ASSSGRLTVGAKNIQY

V gene: TRBV14
CDR3 protein: ASSQDRWGSYNEQF

V gene: TRBV28
CDR3 protein: ASSPGGTGREKLF

V gene: TRBV2
CDR3 protein: ASRRLAGRSVEQF

V gene: TRBV28
CDR3 protein: ASSLTGTGTHEQY

V gene: TRBV4-1
CDR3 protein: ASSQGRARSDEQF

V gene: TRBV19
CDR3 protein: ASSTDSLNQPQH

V gene: TRBV2
CDR3 protein: ASCRGGYNEKLF

V gene: TRBV5-1
CDR3 protein: ASSLTGRLTLNTYNEQF

V gene: TRBV28
CDR3 protein: ASSTSGAGDEKLF

V gene: TRBV11-3
CDR3 protein: ASSKGGDRPNNEQF

V gene: TRBV7-9
CDR3 protein: ASSQVPTGVGPFTQY

V gene: TRBV7-9
CDR3 protein: ASSSPRRGRGYGYT

V gene: TRBV27
CDR3 protein: ASSRRVGAADDYEQY

V gene: TRBV5-1
CDR3 protein: ASSFGSGELF

V gene: TRBV4-1
CDR3 protein: ASSQGQRPTSKNIQY

V gene: TRBV4-1
CDR3 protein: ASSLQTSGRAHEQF

V gene: TRBV5-1
CDR3 protein: ASSLEGRGNTEAF

V gene: TRBV9
CDR3 protein: ASSTWDRGYNEQF